This record covers a single T cell receptor beta chain. As yet, its antigen is unknown. TCRdb ran MiXCR on the reads and lists one entry per CDR3 protein. Of about 310,000 distinct CDR3 sequences in the sample, roughly 25% were seen once. The data originate from a study of T cell repertoires in cytomegalovirus infection. Turning to the study itself: CMV epitopes used comprised recently identified HLA-C-restricted ones and well-studied HLA-B-restricted ones. The study's findings and limits: Ex vivo, HLA-C-restricted CMV-specific TCR beta clonotypes prevailed over the rest of the response.

Per germline, CDR1 LGHNA and CDR2 YNFKEQ. V shed 8 bases, J shed 8 bases, and the junction held 12 bases outside the gene matches. CDR3 length: 15 amino acids. V is TRBV4-2 and J is TRBJ2-1; 10 bases agree with TRBD2. The TCR was taken from a human donor in good health (CMV status not recorded). Some clones in this sample may be carry-over from other donors' samples. The sample in question was cultured PBMCs, obtained from culture after CMV antigen stimulation. The chain's CDR3 is CASSTAAGGRDEQFF. DNA of the CDR3: TGTGCCAGCTCTACCGCAGCGGGAGGGAGGGATGAGCAGTTCTTC.